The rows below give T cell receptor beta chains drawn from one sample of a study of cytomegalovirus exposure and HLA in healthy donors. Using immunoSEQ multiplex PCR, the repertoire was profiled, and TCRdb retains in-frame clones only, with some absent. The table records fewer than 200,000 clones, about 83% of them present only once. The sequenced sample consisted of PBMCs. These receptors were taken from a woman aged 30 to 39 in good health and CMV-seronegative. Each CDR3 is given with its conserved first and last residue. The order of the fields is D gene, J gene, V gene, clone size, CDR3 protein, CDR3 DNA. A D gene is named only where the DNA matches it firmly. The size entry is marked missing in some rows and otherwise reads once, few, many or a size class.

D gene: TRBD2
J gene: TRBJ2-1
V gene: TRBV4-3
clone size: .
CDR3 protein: CASSTSRTSGYNEQFF
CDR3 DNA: TGCGCCAGCAGCACTTCGAGGACTAGCGGTTACAATGAGCAGTTCTTC

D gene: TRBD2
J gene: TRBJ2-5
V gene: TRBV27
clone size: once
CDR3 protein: CASSLWGGETQYF
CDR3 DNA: TGTGCCAGCAGTTTATGGGGGGGGGAGACCCAGTACTTC

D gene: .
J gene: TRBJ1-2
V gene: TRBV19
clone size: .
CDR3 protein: CASSPSPDSTYGYTF
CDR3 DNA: TGTGCCAGTAGTCCCTCACCCGACAGCACCTATGGCTACACCTTC

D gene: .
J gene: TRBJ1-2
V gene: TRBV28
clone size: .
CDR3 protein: CASSPNDLGYTF
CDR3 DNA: TGTGCCAGCAGTCCGAACGACTTAGGCTACACCTTC

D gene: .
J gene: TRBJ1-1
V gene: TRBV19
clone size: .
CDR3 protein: CASSSRAPGAFF
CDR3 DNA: TGTGCCAGTAGTTCCCGGGCCCCGGGGGCTTTCTTT

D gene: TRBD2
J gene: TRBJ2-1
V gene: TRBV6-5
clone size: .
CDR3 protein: CASSRLAGTYNEQFF
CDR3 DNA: TGTGCCAGCAGTCGACTAGCGGGGACCTACAATGAGCAGTTCTTC

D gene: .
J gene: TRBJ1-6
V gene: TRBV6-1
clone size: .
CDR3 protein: CASSKGESYNSPLHF
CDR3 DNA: TGTGCCAGCAGTAAGGGGGAATCCTATAATTCACCCCTCCACTTT

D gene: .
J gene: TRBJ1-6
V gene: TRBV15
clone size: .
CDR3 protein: CATSRDFQVSSPLHF
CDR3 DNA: TGTGCCACCAGCAGAGATTTCCAGGTGTCTTCACCCCTCCACTTT

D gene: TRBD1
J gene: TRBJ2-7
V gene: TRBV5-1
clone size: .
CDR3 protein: CASSSEGDRAYEQYF
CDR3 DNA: TGCGCCAGCAGCTCGGAAGGGGACAGAGCCTACGAGCAGTACTTC

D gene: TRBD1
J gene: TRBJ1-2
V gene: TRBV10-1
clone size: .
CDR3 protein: CASSESRTGIDYTF
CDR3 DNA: TGCGCCAGCAGTGAGTCGCGGACAGGTATTGACTACACCTTC